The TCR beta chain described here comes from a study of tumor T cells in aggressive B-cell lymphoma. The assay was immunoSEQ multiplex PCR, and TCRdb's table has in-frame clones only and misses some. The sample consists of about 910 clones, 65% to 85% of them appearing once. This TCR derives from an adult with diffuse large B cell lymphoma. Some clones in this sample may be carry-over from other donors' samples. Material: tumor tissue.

This CDR3 reads CASARDRGGSYEQYF. The CDR3 DNA sequence: TGTGCCAGCGCACGGGACAGGGGGGGGTCCTACGAGCAGTACTTC. This sequence joins TRBV18 and TRBJ2-7; 11 bases map to TRBD1. Germline lookup yields CDR1 KGHSH and CDR2 LQKENI. The CDR3 has 15 residues. Trimming at V came to 8 bases and at J to 1 base, leaving 7 bases not matched to a gene.